This T cell receptor beta chain was captured in a study of read filtering for tumor transcriptome and immune sequencing. Many counts were recorded for this clonotype. From about 400 ng of RNA, a library with molecular barcoded alpha/delta and beta/gamma adaptors was made. TCRdb analysed the reads with MiXCR anew, one entry per CDR3 protein. The sample lists fewer than 90,000 distinct CDR3 sequences, about 12% occurring once. This CDR3 region has 12 residues. CDR1 SQVTM and CDR2 ANQGSEA come from the germline V gene. V lost 8 bases, J lost 10 bases, and 8 bases stayed unmatched. The specimen sequenced was a population of CD138-negative cells sorted from bone marrow. This chain links TRBV29-1 with TRBJ2-1; 10 bases fit TRBD2. This receptor was taken from a donor at least 40 years old with multiple myeloma. DNA for the CDR3: TGCAGCTCCTTGACTAGCGGGTTAGAGCAGTTCTTC. Its translation is CSSLTSGLEQFF.